This T cell receptor (beta chain) was captured in a study of cytomegalovirus exposure and HLA in healthy donors (dated by TCRdb to the late 2010s). With respect to the entire study: According to an earlier analysis of several hundred of the donors, 150 million to 200 million T cells yielded 117 million unique TCR beta sequences and approximately 300 Gb of sequence data. An early release that covered fewer than 750 HLA-typed donors contained approximately 300 gigabases of sequencing data and approximately 85 million unique TCR sequences. The genetic ancestry cluster associated with self-reported Caucasian donors included over 65% of the roughly 400 genotyped donors. The study aimed to test whether signatures of past pathogen exposure could be identified by cataloging public T cell receptors. The study used immunosequencing to profile the T cell repertoires of approximately 690 subjects and linked those repertoires to cytomegalovirus serostatus. Besides the first cohort of approximately 670 subjects, a separate validation cohort made up of 95 to 150 different subjects was used. To predict cytomegalovirus infection status, the study combined high-throughput TCR immunosequencing, statistical association of individual TCRs with disease status, and machine learning. A later analysis re-examined previously published TCR beta repertoires from 600 to 700 donors and added high-resolution HLA genotyping to investigate patterns of TCR occurrence. Rather than drawing on any new phenotypic data, the later analysis identified candidate immune exposures from TCR beta sequences and the way those sequences occurred across donors. An earlier analysis of 587 of the donors used high-throughput TCR beta sequencing to judge whether each TCR beta V gene segment behaved as functional or pseudogenic. Alongside the repertoire data, information on donor age, sex, ethnicity and CMV serostatus was compiled. Genome-wide SNP genotypes for about 60% of the roughly 670 donors were used in a later genetic analysis, which treated that subset as a discovery cohort. Every discovery cohort repertoire had been produced on one sequencing platform. HLA typing included class I and class II loci at four-digit resolution. The number of typed donors differed by locus: about 620-630 for A, B, C, DRB1 and DQB1; some 540 for DQA1; around 580 for DPA1; and around 470 for DPB1. Four to six DR-DQ haplotypes were handled as single units for association and clustering, since linkage in the cohort was strong. On average, around 240,000 unique TCR beta nucleotide sequences were sequenced per donor among several hundred genotyped donors of the cohort, with roughly 18% of those sequences being non-productive.

Relative to germline, V is missing 3 bases and J is missing 5 bases, with 8 bases of the junction outside any gene match. The CDR3, cysteine through phenylalanine, is 15 amino acids long. Only CDR3 DNA remains: 45 bases, in frame from the first base. Taken from the germline V gene, the CDR1 and CDR2 loops are SGHNT and YENEEA. The library was built by means of the immunoSEQ multiplex PCR assay. The multiplex PCR relied on a mix of 60 forward primers for TCR Vbeta segments and 13 reverse primers for TCR Jbeta segments. The CDR3 region of rearranged TCR beta genes was amplified from genomic DNA by a multiplex PCR assay. The amplified TCR beta libraries were sequenced on the Illumina HiSeq System as 87-base-pair reads. On the authors' methods: In a later analysis, some 80 million unique TCR beta chains were counted across the 500 to 700 repertoires, and roughly 10 million of these chains were shared by at least two donors. A nearest-neighbor algorithm error-corrected the raw reads and collapsed the reads into unique sequences, merging closely related sequences to remove PCR and sequencing errors. Alignment of CDR3 sequences to IMGT reference sequences was used to assign V, D and J gene segments. For a sequence to be retained, a match of at least six nucleotides was required to both a V gene segment and a J gene segment. A rearrangement counted as productive if the CDR3 had no stop codons and remained in frame with V and J, and every other rearrangement counted as non-productive. CDR3 was defined by IMGT convention, running from the second conserved V-encoded cysteine to the conserved J-encoded phenylalanine. In an earlier analysis of some 550 of the donors, sequences lacking an unambiguous match to a single V gene segment were excluded. In an earlier analysis of several hundred of the donors, a V segment was called functional when productive rearrangements were above 56.7%, and segregating when the standard deviation between donors exceeded 5%. A statistical classification framework was developed to diagnose cytomegalovirus status using the catalog of TCR beta chain sequences. In a later analysis, V and J genes were assigned by comparing TCR nucleotide sequences against IMGT/GENE-DB human TR gene sequences. The TCRdist pipeline was used in a later analysis to assign CDR3 sequences and most-parsimonious VDJ recombination scenarios. In a later analysis, each TCR beta chain was defined by its CDR3 amino acid sequence together with its V-gene family, and reads without a unique V-gene family were excluded. In a later analysis, a few hundred highly shared, low-generation-probability nucleotide sequences were removed to address suspected cross-contamination and a sequencing artifact. In a later analysis, a clonal expansion index was calculated for each public chain from normalized within-repertoire ranks of inferred template counts. Generation probabilities in a later analysis came from a VDJ recombination model fitted to out-of-frame rearrangements, and those results were checked against IGoR. In a later analysis, TCR-TCR, TCR-HLA and TCR-CMV co-occurrence was scored with hypergeometric tests, and a repertoire-size bias correction was applied to TCR pairs. In a later analysis, false discovery rates were estimated by permuting HLA or CMV assignments 20 times. In a later analysis, co-occurring TCRs were grouped with DBSCAN, and TCRdist sequence similarity was added when clustering was performed within HLA-allele-positive subsets. For co-occurrence clustering, repertoires with fewer than 30,000 or more than 120,000 public chains were excluded, along with about five repertoires with anomalous nucleotide sharing. The table was pulled from immuneACCESS by TCRdb, which kept in-frame rearrangements only. Such tables lose some clones; where checked, under half of the loss comes from unresolved V genes, and the rest has no known cause. Clonal size and the V and J genes are those of that table, whereas D and trimming came from the DNA. For this sample, the table gives some 110,000 clones. The top ten constitute roughly 3.7% of the sample.

The study at large found these results: Assigning TCR associations to individual alleles was difficult when HLA alleles, especially DR and DQ, strongly co-occurred. In a later analysis, the rate of TCR association differed among HLA loci, with DRB1 alleles having the most associated TCRs and HLA-C alleles having the fewest. In a later genetic analysis, a missense DCLRE1C variant was associated with V-gene and J-gene trimming of TCR beta chains, and the association was replicated in an independent cohort. In a later analysis, HLA-associated TCR beta chains showed more clonal expansion and lower generation probabilities than non-associated chains that were equally common. Roughly uniform sequencing depth across donors was assumed in presence/absence analyses, although this assumption may not hold. Linkage disequilibrium might explain the correlated functional status among segregating V segments, but an unknown experimental factor could not be excluded. In vitro tests confirmed that a few of the cytomegalovirus-associated TCR beta chains recognize cytomegalovirus antigens. A further reported finding was that TCR beta sequences accurately predicted the HLA-A and HLA-B alleles for most subjects in the first cohort. The authors suggested that the approach could potentially be generalized to other disease states and immunological phenotypes. CMV serostatus was the only immune exposure information available for the cohort. Only TCR beta chains were sequenced in this cohort, and the absence of alpha or paired-chain data limited detectable features. Over 15 rarely observed V segments, including chromosome 9 orphons, were excluded from the earlier analysis of some 590 of the donors because counts were too low. A cluster of highly shared sequence variants was judged likely to be a technical artifact of the sequencing pipeline. Because HLA typing was missing for some donors at each locus, association tests included only the typed subset. According to a later genetic analysis, donors in an Asian-associated ancestry cluster had fewer N-insertions in productive TCRs than the roughly 700-donor mean. In a later analysis, 16,951 TCR beta sequences were associated with specific HLA alleles at a false discovery rate of 0.05. A later analysis found that most CMV-associated TCR beta chains appeared HLA-restricted, with HLA associations seemingly driven largely by CMV exposure. According to a later analysis, parvovirus B19, influenza, CMV and Epstein-Barr virus appeared linked to several top co-occurrence clusters. In an earlier analysis of more than 450 of the donors, most TCR beta V segments were observed in productive rearrangements about 87% or about 30% of the time, broadly matching IMGT annotations. Cytomegalovirus status was reported to be diagnosed by the classifier with high specificity and sensitivity in both the original and validation cohorts. While some public TCRs were present in many individuals, most TCR sequences turned up only very rarely across donors. The 87-base-pair reads could not distinguish some IMGT-functional V segments, including TRBV6-2 and TRBV6-3, so those segments were excluded. A total of 164 TCR beta chains were listed by the study as associated with cytomegalovirus.

Turning to this clone: Its binding antigen is unknown.

The cohort was made up of under 800 healthy bone marrow donors. Cohort members were all nominally healthy when sampled, although unrecorded immune exposures were likely present. The donor tested CMV seronegative and was one of the 352 seronegative cohort members. Each donor provided a peripheral blood sample, and peripheral blood mononuclear cells were used for TCR beta sequencing. The Qiagen DNeasy Blood Extraction Kit was used to extract genomic DNA from the blood cell samples. This TCR was recovered from a man aged 25 to 45 in good health and CMV-seronegative. The chain joins TRBV11-3 to TRBJ2-5; a stretch of 8 junction bases matches TRBD1. The sample was PBMCs. The CDR3: CASSLGQDPGETQYF. The nucleotide sequence reads TGTGCCAGCAGCTTGGGACAGGACCCGGGGGAGACCCAGTACTTC.